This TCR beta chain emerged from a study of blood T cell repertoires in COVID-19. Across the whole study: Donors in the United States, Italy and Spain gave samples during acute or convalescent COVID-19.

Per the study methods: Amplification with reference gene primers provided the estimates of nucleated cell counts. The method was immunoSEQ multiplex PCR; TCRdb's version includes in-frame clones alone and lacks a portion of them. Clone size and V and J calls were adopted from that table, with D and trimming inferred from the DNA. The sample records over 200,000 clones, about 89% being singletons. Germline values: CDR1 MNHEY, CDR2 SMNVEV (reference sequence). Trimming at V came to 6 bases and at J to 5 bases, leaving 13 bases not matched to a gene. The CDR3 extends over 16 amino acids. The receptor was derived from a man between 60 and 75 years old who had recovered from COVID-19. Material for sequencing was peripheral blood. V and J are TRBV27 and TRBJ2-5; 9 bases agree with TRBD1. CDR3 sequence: CASRKPGTGSRETQYF. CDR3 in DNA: TGTGCCAGCAGAAAGCCCGGGACAGGGAGTAGGGAGACCCAGTACTTC.